This T cell receptor (beta chain) stems from a study of patients and donors after allogeneic stem cell transplantation. TCRdb analysed the RT-PCR reads with MiXCR anew, one entry per CDR3 protein. The sample includes 900,000 to 1,000,000 distinct CDR3 sequences, approximately 18% seen only once; the top ten take roughly 6.4%. Sequencing input: blood, either unsorted or a sorted T cell fraction (not recorded which). The receptor comes from a human donor who was either an allogeneic HSCT recipient or a stem cell or donor lymphocyte infusion donor (not recorded which). It is not recorded whose cells these are; they may come from a transplant donor.

The CDR3 nucleotides read TGTGCCAGCAGCTTAATCCGGCCGGGGGCAAGCTACGAGCAGTACTTC. Translation: CASSLIRPGASYEQYF. V gene TRBV7-2 combines with J gene TRBJ2-7, with D perhaps TRBD1 or TRBD2 (6 bases each). The V and J ends lost 2 bases and 3 bases respectively, with 17 bases between them. CDR1 is SGHTA and CDR2 is FQGNSA in the germline V gene. The CDR3 contains 16 residues.